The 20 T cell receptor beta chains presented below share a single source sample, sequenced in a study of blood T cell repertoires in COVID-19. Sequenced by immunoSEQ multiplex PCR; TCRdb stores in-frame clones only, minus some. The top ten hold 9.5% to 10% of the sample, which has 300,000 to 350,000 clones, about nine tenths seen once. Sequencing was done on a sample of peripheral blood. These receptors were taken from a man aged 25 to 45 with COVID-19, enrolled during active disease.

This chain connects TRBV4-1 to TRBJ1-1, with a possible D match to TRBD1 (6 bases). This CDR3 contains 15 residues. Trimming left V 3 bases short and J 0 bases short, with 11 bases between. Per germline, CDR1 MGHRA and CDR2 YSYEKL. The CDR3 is CASSQGAGMNTEAFF. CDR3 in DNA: TGCGCCAGCAGCCAGGGGGCTGGGATGAACACTGAAGCTTTCTTT.

CDR3 protein: CASSPTGSEQYF. The CDR3 bases are TGTGCCAGCAGTCCCACAGGTAGCGAGCAGTACTTC. The V call is TRBV12-3 or TRBV12-4, the J call TRBJ2-7, with D possibly TRBD1 on 5 matching bases. V dropped 5 bases and J dropped 6 bases, with 11 bases sitting between them. This CDR3 is 12 amino acids long.

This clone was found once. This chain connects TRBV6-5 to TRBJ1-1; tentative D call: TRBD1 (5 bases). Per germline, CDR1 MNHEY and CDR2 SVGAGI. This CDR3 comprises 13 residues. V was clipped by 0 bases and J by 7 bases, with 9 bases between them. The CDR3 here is CASSYSRDLEAFF. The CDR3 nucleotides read TGTGCCAGCAGTTACTCGCGGGACCTTGAAGCTTTCTTT.

CDR3 bases: TGTGCCAGCAGCGCTAGGACAGGGGGCGGAAAACTGTTTTTT. Protein product: CASSARTGGGKLFF. This rearrangement joins TRBV5-6 to TRBJ1-4; 11 nucleotides match TRBD1. V lost 4 bases to trimming and J lost 10 bases; unmatched junction nucleotides: 6. The length of the CDR3 is 14 residues. Per germline, CDR1 SGHDT and CDR2 YYEEEE.

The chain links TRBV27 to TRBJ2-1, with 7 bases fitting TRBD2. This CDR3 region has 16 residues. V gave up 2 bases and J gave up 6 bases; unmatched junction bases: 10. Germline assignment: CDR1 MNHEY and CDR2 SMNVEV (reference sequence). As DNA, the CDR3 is TGTGCCAGCAGTTTAAGACACGAGACTAGCCCCAATGAGCAGTTCTTC. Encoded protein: CASSLRHETSPNEQFF.

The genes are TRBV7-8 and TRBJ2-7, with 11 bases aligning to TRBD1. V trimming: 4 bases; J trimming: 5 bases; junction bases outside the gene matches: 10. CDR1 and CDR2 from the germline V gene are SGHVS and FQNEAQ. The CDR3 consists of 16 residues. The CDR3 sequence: CASSSPPGQGGHEQYF. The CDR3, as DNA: TGTGCCAGCAGCTCGCCCCCGGGACAGGGGGGCCACGAGCAGTACTTC.

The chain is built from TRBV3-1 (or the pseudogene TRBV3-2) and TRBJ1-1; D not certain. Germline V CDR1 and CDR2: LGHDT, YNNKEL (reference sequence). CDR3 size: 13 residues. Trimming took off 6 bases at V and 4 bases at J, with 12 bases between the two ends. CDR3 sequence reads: CASRSSLGTEAFF. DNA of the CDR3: TGTGCCAGCAGGTCGAGCCTAGGCACTGAAGCTTTCTTT.

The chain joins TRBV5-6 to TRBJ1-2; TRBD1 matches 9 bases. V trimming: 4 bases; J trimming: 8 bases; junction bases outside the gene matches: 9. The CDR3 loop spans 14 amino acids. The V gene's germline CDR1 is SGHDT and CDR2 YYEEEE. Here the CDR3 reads CASSPDTGGRGYTF. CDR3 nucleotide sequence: TGTGCCAGCAGCCCGGACACAGGGGGCCGGGGCTACACCTTC.

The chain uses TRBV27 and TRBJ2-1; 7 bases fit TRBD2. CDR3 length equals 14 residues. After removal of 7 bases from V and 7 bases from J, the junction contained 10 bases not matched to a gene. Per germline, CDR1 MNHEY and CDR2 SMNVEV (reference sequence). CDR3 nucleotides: TGTGCCAGCACTAGCGGTATATTAGGTAATGAGCAGTTCTTC. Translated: CASTSGILGNEQFF.

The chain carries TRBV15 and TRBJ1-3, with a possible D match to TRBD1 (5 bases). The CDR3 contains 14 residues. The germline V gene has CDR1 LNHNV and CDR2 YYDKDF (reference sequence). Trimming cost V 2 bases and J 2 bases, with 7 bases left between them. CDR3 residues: CATSRRQTGNTIYF. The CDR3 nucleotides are TGTGCCACCAGCAGAAGACAGACTGGAAACACCATATATTTT.

In DNA, the CDR3 is TGTGCCAGCAGCCCCAATCCCGCCGGCGGGGGATCAGAGGGAAACACCATATATTTT. This encodes CASSPNPAGGGSEGNTIYF. This chain joins TRBV7-2 and TRBJ1-3; D perhaps matches TRBD1 (5 bases). Germline values: CDR1 SGHTA, CDR2 FQGNSA. V was trimmed by 5 bases and J by 4 bases, leaving 27 bases between them. The CDR3 is made up of 19 amino acids. Supplemented by reference TRBV7-2 and TRBJ1-3, the full variable domain reads GAGVSQSPSNKVTEKGKDVELRCDPISGHTALYWYRQSLGQGLEFLIYFQGNSAPDKSGLPSDRFSAERTGGSVSTLTIQRTQQEDSAVYLCASSPNPAGGGSEGNTIYFGEGSWLTVV.

The DNA for the CDR3 is TGTGCCAGCAGCTTAGGTCGTCTAGCGGGACTAAAGGATGCCTACAATGAGCAGTTCTTC. As protein: CASSLGRLAGLKDAYNEQFF. The chain combines TRBV7-8 with TRBJ2-1; TRBD2 matches 9 bases. The V segment lost 1 base and the J segment 2 bases; nucleotides outside the gene matches: 15. The germline gives CDR1 SGHVS, CDR2 FQNEAQ. There are 20 residues in the CDR3. Supplemented by reference TRBV7-8 and TRBJ2-1, the full variable domain reads GAGVSQSPRYKVAKRGQDVALRCDPISGHVSLFWYQQALGQGPEFLTYFQNEAQLDKSGLPSDRFFAERPEGSVSTLKIQRTQQEDSAVYLCASSLGRLAGLKDAYNEQFFGPGTRLTVL.

CDR3 sequence reads: CASSWGQSNQPQHF. The CDR3 coding sequence is TGTGCCAGCAGCTGGGGACAGAGCAATCAGCCCCAGCATTTT. This rearrangement joins TRBV5-6 to TRBJ1-5; 7 nucleotides align to TRBD1. After removal of 3 bases from V and 1 base from J, the junction contained 1 base not matched to a gene. The germline CDR1 and CDR2 sequences are SGHDT and YYEEEE. CDR3 size: 14 residues.

CDR3 sequence reads: CASSPPQGRFGNQPQHF. CDR3 DNA sequence: TGTGCCAGCAGTCCCCCACAGGGTCGGTTTGGCAATCAGCCCCAGCATTTT. The chain couples TRBV6-2 or TRBV6-3 to TRBJ1-5; D possibly corresponds to TRBD1 (6 bases). V dropped 5 bases and J dropped 2 bases, with 19 bases sitting between them. From germline, CDR1 is MNHEY and CDR2 SVGEGT. The CDR3 covers 17 residues.

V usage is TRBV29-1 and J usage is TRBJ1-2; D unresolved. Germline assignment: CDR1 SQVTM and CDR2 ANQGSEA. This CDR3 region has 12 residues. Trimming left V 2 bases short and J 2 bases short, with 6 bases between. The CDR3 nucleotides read TGCAGCGTTGAATCCAGGAACTATGGCTACACCTTC. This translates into CSVESRNYGYTF.

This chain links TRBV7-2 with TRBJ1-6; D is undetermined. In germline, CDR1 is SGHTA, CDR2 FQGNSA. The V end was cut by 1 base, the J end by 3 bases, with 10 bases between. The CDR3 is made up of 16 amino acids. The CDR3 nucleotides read TGTGCCAGCAGCTTAGGGCAGGTGATCTATAATTCACCCCTCCACTTT. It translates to CASSLGQVIYNSPLHF.

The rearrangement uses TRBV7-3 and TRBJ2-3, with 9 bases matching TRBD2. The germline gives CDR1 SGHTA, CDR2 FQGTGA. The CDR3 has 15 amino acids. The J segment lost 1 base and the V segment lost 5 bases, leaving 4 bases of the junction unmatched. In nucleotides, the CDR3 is TGTGCCAGCAGCCGTCGGACTAGCGGCACAGATACGCAGTATTTT. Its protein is CASSRRTSGTDTQYF. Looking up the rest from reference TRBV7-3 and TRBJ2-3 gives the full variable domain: GAGVSQTPSNKVTEKGKYVELRCDPISGHTALYWYRQSLGQGPEFLIYFQGTGAADDSGLPNDRFFAVRPEGSVSTLKIQRTERGDSAVYLCASSRRTSGTDTQYFGPGTRLTVL.

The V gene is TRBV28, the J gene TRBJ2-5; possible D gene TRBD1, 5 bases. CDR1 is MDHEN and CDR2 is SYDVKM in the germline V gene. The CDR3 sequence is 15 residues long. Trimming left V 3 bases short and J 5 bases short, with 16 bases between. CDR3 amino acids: CASSFSVGAWETQYF. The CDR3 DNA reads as TGTGCCAGCAGTTTTTCAGTAGGGGCGTGGGAGACCCAGTACTTC.

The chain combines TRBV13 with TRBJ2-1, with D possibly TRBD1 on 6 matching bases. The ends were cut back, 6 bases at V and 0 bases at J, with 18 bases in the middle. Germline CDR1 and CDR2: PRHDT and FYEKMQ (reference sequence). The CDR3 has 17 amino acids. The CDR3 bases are TGTGCCAGCAGGTACTGGGACACCGATAGCTCCTACAATGAGCAGTTCTTC. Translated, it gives CASRYWDTDSSYNEQFF.

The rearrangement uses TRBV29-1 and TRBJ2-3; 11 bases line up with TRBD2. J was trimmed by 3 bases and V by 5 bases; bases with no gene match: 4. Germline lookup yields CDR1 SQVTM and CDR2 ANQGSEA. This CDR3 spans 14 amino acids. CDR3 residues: CSVRSGGVTDTQYF. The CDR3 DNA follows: TGCAGCGTTCGTAGCGGGGGGGTGACAGATACGCAGTATTTT.